This is a list of T cell receptor beta chains from one sample in a study of blood T cell repertoires in COVID-19. Clones were read by immunoSEQ multiplex PCR, and TCRdb kept only the in-frame ones, dropping some. The table includes 200,000 to 250,000 clones, around 81% detected once. Sequenced sample: PBMCs or T cells enriched from blood (not recorded which). All receptors come from a woman in her thirties or forties with acute COVID-19. The CDR3 runs from the conserved cysteine through the conserved F or W. A D gene is named only where the DNA matches it firmly. Some rows have no size entry. The others give once, few or many, or a class for an expanded clone.

D	size	J	V	DNA	CDR3
TRBD2	-	TRBJ2-5	TRBV3-1/TRBV3-2	TGTGCCAGCAGCCAGTTTAGCGGGGAAGGAGAGACCCAGTACTTC	CASSQFSGEGETQYF
TRBD1	once	TRBJ2-5	TRBV28	TGTGCCAGCAGTCTCGCACCGGGACAGGGGACCCAGTACTTC	CASSLAPGQGTQYF
-	once	TRBJ1-5	TRBV10-3	TGTGCCATCAGTGAGTCGATTGGACATGATAGCAATCAGCCCCAGCATTTT	CAISESIGHDSNQPQHF
-	-	TRBJ2-2	TRBV30	TGTGCCTGGAGTGTAGCTAGTCGGGGGGAGCTGTTTTTT	CAWSVASRGELFF
-	-	TRBJ1-4	TRBV9	TGTGCCAGCAGCGACAGTTTTTCGAATGAAAAACTGTTTTTT	CASSDSFSNEKLFF
TRBD1	-	TRBJ2-3	TRBV28	TGTGCCAGCAGTTTTGTGACAGGGGTCTTCCAGAAAGACACAGATACGCAGTATTTT	CASSFVTGVFQKDTDTQYF
TRBD1	-	TRBJ1-4	TRBV10-3	TGTGCCACCGCCGTGGGACAGGGGCTTCTTAATGAAAAACTGTTTTTT	CATAVGQGLLNEKLFF
-	-	TRBJ1-6	TRBV18	TGTGCCAGCTCATCTTTACAGGGTGGAAGTTCACCCCTCCACTTT	CASSSLQGGSSPLHF
-	-	TRBJ1-5	TRBV5-1	TGCGCCAGCAGCTTGGAGGACAGCTTCAATCAGCCCCAGCATTTT	CASSLEDSFNQPQHF
TRBD2	few	TRBJ2-4	TRBV7-2	TGTGCCAGCAGCCCCCAGACTAGCGGGGGGGCCAGTGCCAAAAACATTCAGTACTTC	CASSPQTSGGASAKNIQYF
-	-	TRBJ2-5	TRBV7-3	TGTGCCAGCAGCTTAACCCTTGGCGGATCCGGGACCCAGTACTTC	CASSLTLGGSGTQYF
TRBD1	-	TRBJ1-2	TRBV5-5	TGTGCCAGCAGCGGGGGGACAGCGAACTATGGCTACACCTTC	CASSGGTANYGYTF
TRBD2	-	TRBJ2-2	TRBV5-1	TGCGCCAGCAGCCGCCAGACTAGCGGGGGGTCGCACACCGGGGAGCTGTTTTTT	CASSRQTSGGSHTGELFF
-	-	TRBJ1-3	TRBV7-8	TGTGCCAGCAGCTTAGTCTCCCTAAGAAACACCATATATTTT	CASSLVSLRNTIYF
-	many	TRBJ1-6	TRBV6-4	TGTGCCAGCAGTGTAAACCGGGACTATAATTCACCCCTCCACTTT	CASSVNRDYNSPLHF
TRBD1	-	TRBJ2-3	TRBV15	TGTGCCACCAGCAGGGAGGGACAGGGGATCGAACCGCAGTATTTT	CATSREGQGIEPQYF
TRBD1	-	TRBJ1-1	TRBV6-5	TGTGCCAGCAGTCGCCGGGACAGGGTCAACACTGAAGCTTTCTTT	CASSRRDRVNTEAFF
-	-	TRBJ2-5	TRBV6-2/TRBV6-3	TGTGCCAGCAGTTACGCGGTAAAAGAGACCCAGTACTTC	CASSYAVKETQYF
-	few	TRBJ2-7	TRBV6-8	TGTGCCAGCAGTTACTCCGGGGTCAGATACGAGCAGTACTTC	CASSYSGVRYEQYF
TRBD1	-	TRBJ2-3	TRBV28	TGTGCCAGCGAGACGACAGGGGTTCCAGATACGCAGTATTTT	CASETTGVPDTQYF
-	-	TRBJ1-1	TRBV27	TGTGCCAGCAGTTTGAGCGGGGGCGCCTACACTGAAGCTTTCTTT	CASSLSGGAYTEAFF
-	-	TRBJ1-5	TRBV28	TGTGCCAGCAGTTTACTTGGCGGTCAGCCCCAGCATTTT	CASSLLGGQPQHF